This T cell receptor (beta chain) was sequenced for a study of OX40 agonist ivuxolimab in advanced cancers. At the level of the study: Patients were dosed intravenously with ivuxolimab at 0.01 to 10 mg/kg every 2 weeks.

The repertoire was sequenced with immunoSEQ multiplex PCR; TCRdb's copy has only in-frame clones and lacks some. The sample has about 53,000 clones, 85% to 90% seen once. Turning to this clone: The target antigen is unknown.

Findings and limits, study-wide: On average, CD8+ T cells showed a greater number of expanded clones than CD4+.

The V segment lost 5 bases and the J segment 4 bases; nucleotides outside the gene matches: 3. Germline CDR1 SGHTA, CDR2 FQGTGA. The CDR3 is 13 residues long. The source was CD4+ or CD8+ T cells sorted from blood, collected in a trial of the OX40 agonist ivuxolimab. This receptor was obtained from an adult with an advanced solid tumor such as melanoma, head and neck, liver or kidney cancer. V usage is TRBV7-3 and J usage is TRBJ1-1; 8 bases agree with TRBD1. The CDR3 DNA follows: TGTGCCAGCAGCCAAACAGGGGGCACTGAAGCTTTCTTT. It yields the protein CASSQTGGTEAFF.